These 5 T cell receptor beta chains were sequenced from one sample in a study of shared clonotypes between healthy human individuals. Profiled with immunoSEQ multiplex PCR; TCRdb holds only in-frame clones, not every one. The sample consists of roughly 1 million clones, 75% to 85% of them appearing once. The sequenced material came from memory CD4+ T cells from PBMCs. Subset meaning: CD45RA-negative fraction. These receptors all come from a man aged 18 to 30 in good health. Some clones in this sample may be carry-over from other donors' samples.

The genes are TRBV7-2 and TRBJ1-1; D ambiguous. CDR3 size: 15 residues. Germline CDR1 reads SGHTA; CDR2 reads FQGNSA. V was trimmed by 2 bases and J by 4 bases, leaving 14 bases between them. The DNA for the CDR3 is TGTGCCAGCAGCTTAATACAGCCAAGCTTCACTGAAGCTTTCTTT. This sequence encodes CASSLIQPSFTEAFF.

The V gene is TRBV7-9, the J gene TRBJ1-3; D uncertain. The CDR3 runs 16 residues. CDR1 is SEHNR, CDR2 FQNEAQ, per germline (reference sequence). Trimming shortened V by 6 bases and J by 0 bases, and 15 bases separated the two germline ends. The CDR3 DNA reads TGTGCCAGCAGTAGCGGGTCTTCATTCTCTGGAAACACCATATATTTT. As protein: CASSSGSSFSGNTIYF.

The chain carries TRBV4-1 and TRBJ2-1; weak D call: TRBD2 (5 bases). CDR1 is MGHRA, CDR2 YSYEKL, per germline. V lost 2 bases to trimming and J lost 0 bases, with 11 bases between them. The CDR3 extends over 16 amino acids. The CDR3 DNA reads TGCGCCAGCAGCCAAAAAGCGGCGAGCTCCTACAATGAGCAGTTCTTC. Amino acid sequence: CASSQKAASSYNEQFF.

This chain connects TRBV7-6 to TRBJ1-1, with D tentatively TRBD1 (6 bases). The V end lost 1 base, the J end lost 1 base, and 13 bases lay between the germline ends. The length of the CDR3 is 16 residues. Looked up from germline, CDR1 is SGHVS and CDR2 is FNYEAQ. The CDR3 reads CASSLVGGTRNTEAFF. The CDR3 region has the DNA TGTGCCAGCAGCTTAGTCGGGGGGACAAGGAACACTGAAGCTTTCTTT.

The chain carries TRBV27 and TRBJ1-6; 7 bases line up with TRBD1. The CDR3 has 15 residues. Germline CDR1 is MNHEY and CDR2 is SMNVEV (reference sequence). The ends lost 8 bases at V and 9 bases at J; junction bases unmatched: 13. CDR3 DNA sequence: TGTGCCAGCGGACTCTACAGGGGATACGGTTCACCCCTCCACTTT. As protein: CASGLYRGYGSPLHF.